This TCR beta chain was sequenced in a study of cytomegalovirus exposure and HLA in healthy donors. Study outcomes and limitations: Fewer N-insertions (relative to the approximately 670-donor mean) were reportedly seen in an Asian-associated ancestry cluster in a later analysis.

This CDR3 has 17 residues. Germline values: CDR1 LGHNT, CDR2 FRNRAP. The V segment lost 1 base and the J segment 6 bases; nucleotides outside the gene matches: 11. PCR employed 60 Vbeta and 13 Jbeta primers. Measured with immunoSEQ multiplex PCR; TCRdb has only the in-frame clones, and not every one. This sample carries some 190,000 clones, 80% of them seen once, and the ten largest clones take 0.95% to 1.4%. As for this clone: Its cognate antigen is unknown.

J is TRBJ2-1 and V is TRBV12-5; 8 nucleotides agree with TRBD2. Sequenced sample: PBMCs. The receptor was isolated from a woman in her 40s in good health and CMV-seronegative. CDR3 in amino acids: CASGLARDGRVSNEQFF. The CDR3 DNA follows: TGTGCTAGTGGTTTGGCGCGGGACGGGAGGGTTTCCAATGAGCAGTTCTTC.